These T cell receptor beta chains were read from a single sample in a study of T cell repertoires in cytomegalovirus infection. TCRdb called the reads again in MiXCR, with one record for every CDR3 protein. Here the sample spans about 400,000 distinct CDR3 sequences, 15% to 20% being singletons. The sequenced material came from PBMCs. These receptors came from a human donor in good health (CMV status not recorded). Some clones in this sample may be carry-over from other donors' samples. Both conserved end residues are part of each CDR3. A D gene is named only where the DNA matches it firmly. Part of the rows lack a size; the others show once, few, many or a class for expanded clones.

DNA	CDR3	V	D	size	J
TGCAGTGCCTCAGTTAGCGGAAGCGAAGCAGATACGCAGTATTTT	CSASVSGSEADTQYF	TRBV20-1	NA	many	TRBJ2-3
TGTGCCAGCAGACATGACAGGGTATACGAGCAGTACTTC	CASRHDRVYEQYF	TRBV7-6	TRBD1	NA	TRBJ2-7
TGTGCCAGTAGTCTCGGCGGGACAGGGTCTCATGGCTACACCTTC	CASSLGGTGSHGYTF	TRBV19	TRBD1	NA	TRBJ1-2
TGTGCCAGCAGCCAGGGCCCTTGGGACACTGAAGCTTTCTTT	CASSQGPWDTEAFF	TRBV7-2	NA	many	TRBJ1-1
TGTGCCACCCGACCCGTCGGGCTCTACGAGCAGTACTTC	CATRPVGLYEQYF	TRBV6-5	NA	NA	TRBJ2-7
TGTGCCAGCAGTCTCACAGTAATCAATCAGCCCCAGCATTTT	CASSLTVINQPQHF	TRBV6-6	NA	NA	TRBJ1-5
TGTGCCAGCAGCCCCACAGGAGCCTATGGCTACACCTTC	CASSPTGAYGYTF	TRBV7-9	NA	few	TRBJ1-2
TGCGCCAGCAGTCAAGACGACTTTAACACCGGGGAGCTGTTTTTT	CASSQDDFNTGELFF	TRBV23-1	NA	NA	TRBJ2-2
TGTGCCAGCACCAGAGCTATCACAGATACGCAGTATTTT	CASTRAITDTQYF	TRBV6-1	NA	NA	TRBJ2-3
TGTGCCAGCAGGCTTCTCTACGAGCAGTACTTC	CASRLLYEQYF	TRBV6-1	NA	many	TRBJ2-7
TGTGCCAGCAGCCAAGAAGGGACAGTAAGCTCCTACGAGCAGTACTTC	CASSQEGTVSSYEQYF	TRBV7-8	TRBD1	many	TRBJ2-7
TGTGCCAGCAGTTTCGCGGACAGGGGGCAATACGAGCAGTACTTC	CASSFADRGQYEQYF	TRBV6-6	TRBD1	many	TRBJ2-7
TGTGCCAGCAGTTACTCGAGCGGGAGCTCTGGAAACACCATATATTTT	CASSYSSGSSGNTIYF	TRBV6-5	NA	NA	TRBJ1-3
TGTGCCAGCAGACCCGGGACACCGAACACTGAAGCTTTCTTT	CASRPGTPNTEAFF	TRBV11-2	NA	many	TRBJ1-1
TGCAGTGCTAGAGAGCCCACATTAACGGGCTATGGCTACACCTTC	CSAREPTLTGYGYTF	TRBV20-1	NA	NA	TRBJ1-2
TGTGCCAGCAGCTTGGACAGGCCCTACCAAGAGACCCAGTACTTC	CASSLDRPYQETQYF	TRBV5-4	NA	few	TRBJ2-5
TGTGCCAGCAGCCCAGGGACTAGCGGGAGGTTGGAGACCCAGTACTTC	CASSPGTSGRLETQYF	TRBV7-2	TRBD2	many	TRBJ2-5
TGTGCCAGCAGCCCTCCCGACGGGCTAGCGGGGGCCTACGAGCAGTACTTC	CASSPPDGLAGAYEQYF	TRBV7-9	TRBD2	many	TRBJ2-7
TGTGCCAGTACCAGGGAAGGGATCTGGGGCTATGGCTACACCTTC	CASTREGIWGYGYTF	TRBV19	NA	NA	TRBJ1-2
TGTGCCAGCAGCTTAGAGCTTACCGCTCAGCCGTTCTTC	CASSLELTAQPFF	TRBV7-2	NA	many	TRBJ2-1
TGTGCCAGCAGCTTAGGGGTACTAGCATCTACGCAGTATTTT	CASSLGVLASTQYF	TRBV7-2	NA	many	TRBJ2-3
TGTGCCAGCAGCTTAGCTCAGCGCGGGGAGCTGTTTTTT	CASSLAQRGELFF	TRBV7-2	NA	NA	TRBJ2-2
TGTGCCAGCCGGACTAGCGGAAGAGATACGCAGTATTTT	CASRTSGRDTQYF	TRBV7-9	TRBD2	few	TRBJ2-3
TGTGCCAGCATTCCGATCACAGATACGCAGTATTTT	CASIPITDTQYF	TRBV12-3/TRBV12-4	NA	few	TRBJ2-3
TGCAGCGTCACGAAAGGGGGAGGTGAAAAACTGTTTTTT	CSVTKGGGEKLFF	TRBV29-1	NA	NA	TRBJ1-4
TGTGCCAGCCAAAAGGACAGGTTCACAGATACGCAGTATTTT	CASQKDRFTDTQYF	TRBV2	TRBD1	few	TRBJ2-3